This T cell receptor (beta chain) was profiled in a study of early T cells in non-severe SARS-CoV-2 infection. Overall study: Chains from this unsorted whole-blood bulk RNA could not be paired.

Findings of the study overall: Private and CD4 specificities were missed by VDJdb matching, which favored anti-spike CD8 responses.

The V gene's germline CDR1 is LGHNA and CDR2 YSLEER. The CDR3 length is 15 residues. V lost 4 bases to trimming and J lost 3 bases, with 12 bases between them. This clonotype appeared a few times. The antigen is not known. Unique molecular identifiers were attached to individual cDNA molecules. TCRdb called the 5' RACE reads again in MiXCR, with one record for every CDR3 protein. The sample shows tens of thousands of distinct CDR3 sequences, more than 12% of them seen only once. The sequence was collected from an adult who was a healthcare worker with PCR-confirmed SARS-CoV-2 infection or an uninfected control (not recorded which). Sequencing was performed on whole blood. V usage is TRBV4-3 and J usage is TRBJ1-4; D is uncertain. The CDR3 DNA reads TGCGCCAGCAGCCCCTACCCTGGGGCTAATGAAAAACTGTTTTTT. It specifies CASSPYPGANEKLFF.